The present T cell receptor (beta chain) was sequenced within a study of human T cells and chemical hapten exposure. Study in general: Donors were sensitized with 2% DPC on the upper inner arm. Patients were given diphenylcyclopropenone on the scalp weekly across the roughly 25-week study. Women made up most patients, who had alopecia areata, totalis or universalis.

Via MiXCR, TCRdb re-called the RACE reads, giving one row per CDR3 protein. The sample includes about 82,000 distinct CDR3 sequences, 6% to 8.5% of them seen just once. CDR1 and CDR2 from the germline V gene are SGHRS and YFSETQ. J was trimmed by 8 bases and V by 4 bases; bases with no gene match: 11. The CDR3 totals 16 residues. Time point meaning: patch test 2, 6 weeks after DPC sensitization. Sample treatment: therapeutic diphenylcyclopropenone sensitization with weekly scalp DPC. This clonotype was observed a few times. The V and J genes are TRBV5-1 and TRBJ1-4; 10 bases agree with TRBD1. The TCR was taken from a woman aged 25 to 39 with alopecia areata. Some clones in this sample may be carry-over from other donors' samples. The specimen was whole blood, collected in connection with sensitization to the hapten diphenylcyclopropenone (DPC). The CDR3 loop reads CASSPGTGAIWEKLFF. CDR3 DNA: TGCGCCAGCAGCCCCGGGACAGGGGCTATTTGGGAAAAACTGTTTTTT.